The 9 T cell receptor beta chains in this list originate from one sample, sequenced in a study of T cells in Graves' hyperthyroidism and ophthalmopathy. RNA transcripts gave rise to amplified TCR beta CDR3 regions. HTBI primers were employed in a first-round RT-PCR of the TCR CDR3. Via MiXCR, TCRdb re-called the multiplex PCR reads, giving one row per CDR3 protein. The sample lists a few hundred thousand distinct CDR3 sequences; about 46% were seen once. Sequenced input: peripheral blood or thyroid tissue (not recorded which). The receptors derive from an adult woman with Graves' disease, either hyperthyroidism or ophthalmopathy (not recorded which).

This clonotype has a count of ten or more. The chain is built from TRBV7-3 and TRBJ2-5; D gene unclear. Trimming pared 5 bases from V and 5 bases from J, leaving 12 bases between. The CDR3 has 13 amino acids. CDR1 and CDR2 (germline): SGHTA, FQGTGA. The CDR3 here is CASSPWGGETQYF. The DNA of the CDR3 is TGTGCCAGCAGCCCATGGGGTGGGGAGACCCAGTACTTC. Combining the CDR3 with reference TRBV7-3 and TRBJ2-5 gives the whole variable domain GAGVSQTPSNKVTEKGKYVELRCDPISGHTALYWYRQSLGQGPEFLIYFQGTGAADDSGLPNDRFFAVRPEGSVSTLKIQRTERGDSAVYLCASSPWGGETQYFGPGTRLLVL.

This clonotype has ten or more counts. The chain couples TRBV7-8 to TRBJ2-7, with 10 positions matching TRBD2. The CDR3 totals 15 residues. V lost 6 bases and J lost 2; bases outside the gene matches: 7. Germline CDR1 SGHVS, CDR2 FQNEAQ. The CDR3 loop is CASSRTSGIPYEQYF. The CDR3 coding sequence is TGTGCCAGCAGTCGTACTAGCGGGATTCCCTACGAGCAGTACTTC.

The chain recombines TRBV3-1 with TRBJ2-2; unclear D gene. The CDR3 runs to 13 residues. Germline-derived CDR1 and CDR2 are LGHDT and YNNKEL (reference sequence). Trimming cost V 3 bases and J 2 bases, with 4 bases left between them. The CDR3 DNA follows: TGTGCCAGCAGCCAGACCAACACCGGGGAGCTGTTTTTT. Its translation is CASSQTNTGELFF.

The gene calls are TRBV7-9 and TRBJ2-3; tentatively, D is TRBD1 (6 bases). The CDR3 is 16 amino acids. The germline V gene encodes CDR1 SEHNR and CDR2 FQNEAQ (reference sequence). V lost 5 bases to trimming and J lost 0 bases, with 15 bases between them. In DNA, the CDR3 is TGTGCCAGCAGCCTGACCGGGACAACTAGCACAGATACGCAGTATTTT. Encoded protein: CASSLTGTTSTDTQYF.

This CDR3 is CASSGIGTGDHEQYF. DNA for the CDR3: TGTGCCAGCAGCGGCATCGGGACAGGGGACCACGAGCAGTACTTC. The genes are TRBV5-6 and TRBJ2-7; 10 bases match TRBD1. Germline assignment: CDR1 SGHDT and CDR2 YYEEEE. The CDR3 sequence is 15 residues long. Losses at the gene ends were 4 bases for V and 5 bases for J; bases not matched to a gene: 9.

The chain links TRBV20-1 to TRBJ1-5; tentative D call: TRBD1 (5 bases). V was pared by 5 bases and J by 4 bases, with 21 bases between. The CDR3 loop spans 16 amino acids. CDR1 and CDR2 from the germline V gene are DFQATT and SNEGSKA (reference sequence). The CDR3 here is CSAFPLLGGPNQPQHF. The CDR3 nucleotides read TGCAGTGCTTTTCCCCTCCTGGGGGGACCGAATCAGCCCCAGCATTTT.

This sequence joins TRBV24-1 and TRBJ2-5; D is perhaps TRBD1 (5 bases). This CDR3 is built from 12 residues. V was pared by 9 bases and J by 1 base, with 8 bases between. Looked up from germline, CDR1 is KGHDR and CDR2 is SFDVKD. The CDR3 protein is CATEDIQETQYF. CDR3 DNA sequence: TGTGCCACCGAGGACATCCAAGAGACCCAGTACTTC.

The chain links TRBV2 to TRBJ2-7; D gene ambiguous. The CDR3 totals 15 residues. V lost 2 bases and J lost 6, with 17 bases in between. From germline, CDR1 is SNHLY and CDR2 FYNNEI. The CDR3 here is CASSEQLLSPREQYF. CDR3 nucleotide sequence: TGTGCCAGCAGTGAACAGCTCCTCAGTCCGCGCGAGCAGTACTTC.

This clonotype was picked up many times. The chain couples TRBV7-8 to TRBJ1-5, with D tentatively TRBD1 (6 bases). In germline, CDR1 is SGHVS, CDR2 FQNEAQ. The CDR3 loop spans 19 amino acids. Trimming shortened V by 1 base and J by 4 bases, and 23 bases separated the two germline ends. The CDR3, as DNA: TGTGCCAGCAGCTTAGATGGGGGGCAGGTGTCTGTGGATAATCAGCCCCAGCATTTT. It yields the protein CASSLDGGQVSVDNQPQHF.